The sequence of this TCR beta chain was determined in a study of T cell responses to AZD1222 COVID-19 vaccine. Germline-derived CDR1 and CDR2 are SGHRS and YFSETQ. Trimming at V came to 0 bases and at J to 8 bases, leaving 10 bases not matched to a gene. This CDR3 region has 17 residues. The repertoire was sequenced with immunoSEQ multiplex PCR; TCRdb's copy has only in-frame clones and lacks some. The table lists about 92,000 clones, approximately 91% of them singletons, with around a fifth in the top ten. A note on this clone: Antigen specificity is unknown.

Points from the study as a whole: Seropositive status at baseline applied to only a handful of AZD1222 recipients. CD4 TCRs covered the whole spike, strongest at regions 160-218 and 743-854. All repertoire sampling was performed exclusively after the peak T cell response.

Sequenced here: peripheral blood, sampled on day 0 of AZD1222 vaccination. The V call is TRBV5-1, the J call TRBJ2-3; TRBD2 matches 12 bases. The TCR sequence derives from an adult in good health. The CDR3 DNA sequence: TGCGCCAGCAGCTTGGGATCTAGCGGGGGGGCCCAGGGTACGCAGTATTTT. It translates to CASSLGSSGGAQGTQYF. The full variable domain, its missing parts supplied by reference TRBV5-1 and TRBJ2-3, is KAGVTQTPRYLIKTRGQQVTLSCSPISGHRSVSWYQQTPGQGLQFLFEYFSETQRNKGNFPGRFSGRQFSNSRSEMNVSTLELGDSALYLCASSLGSSGGAQGTQYFGPGTRLTVL.